This T cell receptor (beta chain) was documented in a study of T cell repertoires in cytomegalovirus infection. On the study more broadly: An indication of both CMV infection and matching HLA type came from public TCR beta signatures.

This clonotype was counted at least ten times. The antigen remains undetermined. Germline lookup yields CDR1 LNHDA and CDR2 SQIVND (reference sequence). Between the trimmed V and J ends, which lost 5 bases and 6 bases, there was a span of 11 bases. This CDR3 contains 13 residues. General observations from the study: Frequencies of public TCR beta families were cumulated, and this identified carriers of CMV plus the relevant HLA. The response measured ex vivo was dominated by TCR beta clonotypes (HLA-C-restricted and CMV-specific).

Each CDR3 protein gets one entry after TCRdb re-called the reads with MiXCR. The table shows 480,000 or so distinct CDR3 sequences, with 11% occurring only once. Specimen: PBMCs. This sequence was found in a human donor in good health (CMV status not recorded). Some clones in this sample may be carry-over from other donors' samples. The chain uses TRBV19 and TRBJ1-5, with D perhaps TRBD1 (6 bases). Written as DNA, the CDR3 is TGTGCCAGTAGTGAGGACAGTTTTCAGCCCCAGCATTTT. Translated: CASSEDSFQPQHF.